The clone carrying this T cell receptor beta chain was counted ten times or more. One entry per CDR3 protein, called by TCRdb with MiXCR from the PCR reads. The data show approximately 590,000 distinct CDR3 sequences, over 25% seen once. These data are taken from a study of molecular identifiers for immune sequencing clone quantification. The V end lost 4 bases, the J end lost 2 bases, and 14 bases lay between the germline ends. Germline-derived CDR1 and CDR2 are MNHEY and SVGEGT. There are 15 residues in the CDR3. The source material was naive CD8+ T cells from blood, with Jurkat cell RNA spiked in. Documented subset: FACS-sorted CD8+CD4-CCR7+CD45RA+ naive T cells. This clonotype was obtained from a human donor in good health. Some libraries in this study had Jurkat cell RNA spiked in. The gene calls are TRBV6-2 or TRBV6-3 and TRBJ1-1; D perhaps matches TRBD1 (5 bases). For the CDR3, the DNA is TGTGCCAGCAGTTTCGTCGGGGGTATAAACACTGAAGCTTTCTTT. Translation gives CASSFVGGINTEAFF.